This entry describes one T cell receptor (beta chain). Its target is not known. Regarding treatment: roughly 10-day PBMC culture with coronavirus spike peptide pools or control peptides (ViraFEST assay). Once peptide pools had expanded antigen-specific T cells, ViraFEST sequenced TCRs. The record originates from a study of vaccination and CD4 T cells after COVID-19. The overall study: The post-COVID samples were taken a median about 15 weeks after diagnosis, anywhere from 35 to 161. The study collected post-vaccine samples a median around 77 days after dose two, with a range of 14 to 241.

Sequenced with the Oncomine TCR Beta short-read assay was DNA taken from cultured CD4+ T cells. One entry per CDR3 protein results from TCRdb running MiXCR on the PCR reads. The sample carries 4,500 to 6,000 distinct CDR3 sequences, around 80% recorded once. CDR3 length: 14 amino acids. The ends lost 0 bases at V and 6 bases at J; junction bases unmatched: 5. Germline V CDR1 and CDR2: DFQATT, SNEGSKA (reference sequence). The specimen sequenced was CD4+ T cells from blood, cultured in vitro. V gene TRBV20-1 combines with J gene TRBJ1-1, with TRBD1 matching over 9 bases. This TCR came from a human donor who had recovered from COVID-19. The CDR3 nucleotides are TGCAGTGCTAGAGACTGGGACAGGGAGGCTGAAGCTTTCTTT. Amino acid sequence: CSARDWDREAEAFF.